The clone carrying this TCR beta chain was counted only a few times. This entry comes from a study of blood T cell repertoires in COVID-19. Whole-study context: T cells, B-cell-depleted T cells, or PBMCs supplied cDNA or gDNA.

In the original processing: For nucleated cells, counts were estimated from reference gene primer amplification. Measured with immunoSEQ multiplex PCR; TCRdb has only the in-frame clones, and not every one. D and trimming come from the DNA, and the V and J calls and clone size come from that table. The profile covers about 270,000 clones, with 70% to 90% appearing a single time and approximately 4% taken by the ten largest. Trimming left V 4 bases short and J 10 bases short, with 17 bases between. CDR1 is LGHDT and CDR2 is YNNKEL in the germline V gene (reference sequence). CDR3 length: 15 residues. Input material: PBMCs or T cells enriched from blood (not recorded which). This receptor was obtained from a woman between 25 and 40 years old with acute COVID-19. V is TRBV3-1 (or the pseudogene TRBV3-2) and J is TRBJ1-6, with a weak D call TRBD1 (5 bases). The CDR3 here is CASSPRWLQDSPLHF. DNA for the CDR3: TGTGCCAGCAGCCCACGGTGGCTACAGGACTCACCCCTCCACTTT.